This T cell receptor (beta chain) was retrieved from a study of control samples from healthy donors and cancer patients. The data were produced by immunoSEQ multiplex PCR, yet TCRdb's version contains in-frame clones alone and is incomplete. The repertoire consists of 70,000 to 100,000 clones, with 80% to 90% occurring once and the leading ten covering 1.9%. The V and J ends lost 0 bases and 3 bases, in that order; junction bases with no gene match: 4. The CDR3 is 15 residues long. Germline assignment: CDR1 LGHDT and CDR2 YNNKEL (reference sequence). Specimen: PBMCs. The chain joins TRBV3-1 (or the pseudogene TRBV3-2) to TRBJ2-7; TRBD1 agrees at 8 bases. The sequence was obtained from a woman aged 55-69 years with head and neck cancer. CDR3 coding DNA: TGTGCCAGCAGCCAAGAGCCCAGGGGGCACTACGAGCAGTACTTC. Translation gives CASSQEPRGHYEQYF.